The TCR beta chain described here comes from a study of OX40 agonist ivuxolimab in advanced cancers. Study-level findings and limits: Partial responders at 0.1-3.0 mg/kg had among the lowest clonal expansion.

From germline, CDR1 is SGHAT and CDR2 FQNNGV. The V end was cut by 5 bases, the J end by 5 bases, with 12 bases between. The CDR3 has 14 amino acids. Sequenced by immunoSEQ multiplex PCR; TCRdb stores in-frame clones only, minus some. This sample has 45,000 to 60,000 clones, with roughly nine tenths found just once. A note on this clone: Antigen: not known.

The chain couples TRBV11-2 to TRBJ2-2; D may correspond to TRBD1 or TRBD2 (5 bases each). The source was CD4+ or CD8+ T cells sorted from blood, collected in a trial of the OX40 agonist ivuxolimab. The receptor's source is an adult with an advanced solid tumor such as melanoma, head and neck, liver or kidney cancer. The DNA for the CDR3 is TGTGCCAGCAGCCCTAGAGAGGGGACCGGGGAGCTGTTTTTT. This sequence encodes CASSPREGTGELFF.